What follows are 27 T cell receptor beta chains derived from one specimen sequenced in a study of blood T cell repertoires in COVID-19. Profiling relied on immunoSEQ multiplex PCR, and the TCRdb table lists in-frame clones only, not all of them. Of some 190,000 clones listed, under 90% are singletons. The sample taken for sequencing was peripheral blood. The receptors here all came from a woman aged 80 or over with COVID-19, enrolled during active disease.

The J gene is TRBJ2-7, the V gene TRBV28; 7 bases map to TRBD1. The CDR3 contains 15 residues. With 8 bases clipped from V and 0 bases from J, the junction kept 10 bases outside the gene matches. Germline V lookup: CDR1 MDHEN, CDR2 SYDVKM. The CDR3 bases are TGTGCCAGCCGGGCCAGACAGGGAAGCTCCTACGAGCAGTACTTC. It is translated as CASRARQGSSYEQYF.

The J gene is TRBJ1-2, the V gene TRBV19; 7 positions agree with TRBD1. Germline CDR1 reads LNHDA; CDR2 reads SQIVND (reference sequence). The V and J ends lost 6 bases and 4 bases, in that order; junction bases with no gene match: 5. The CDR3 covers 13 residues. The CDR3 sequence is CASRRQGGYGYTF. Written as DNA, the CDR3 is TGTGCCAGTAGACGACAGGGAGGCTATGGCTACACCTTC.

This CDR3 is CASKGGGVRNTEAFF. CDR3 coding DNA: TGCGCCAGCAAAGGGGGGGGAGTCAGGAACACTGAAGCTTTCTTT. This chain links TRBV5-1 with TRBJ1-1; TRBD1 is a possible D gene (6 bases). Trimming took 6 bases from V and 1 from J, leaving 16 bases between them. Per germline, CDR1 SGHRS and CDR2 YFSETQ. The CDR3 totals 15 residues.

The gene calls are TRBV14 and TRBJ2-1; 14 nucleotides line up with TRBD2. The CDR3 spans 16 residues. CDR1 is SGHDN and CDR2 is FVKESK in the germline V gene. V was pared by 6 bases and J by 3 bases, with 4 bases of the junction left unmatched. CDR3 nucleotide sequence: TGTGCCAGCAGTCACGGGACTAGCGGGAGCTACAATGAGCAGTTCTTC. Encoded protein: CASSHGTSGSYNEQFF.

The gene calls are TRBV3-1 (or the pseudogene TRBV3-2) and TRBJ1-1; TRBD1 might be the D (6 bases). This CDR3 spans 15 amino acids. Looked up from germline, CDR1 is LGHDT and CDR2 is YNNKEL (reference sequence). V gave up 1 base and J gave up 0 bases, with 9 bases separating them. CDR3 sequence: CASSQADRLNTEAFF. CDR3 DNA: TGTGCCAGCAGCCAAGCAGACAGGTTGAACACTGAAGCTTTCTTT.

As regards this clone: The junction departs from the called germline gene at one end, perhaps through a read error. The chain combines TRBV7-7 with TRBJ2-3; D is possibly TRBD1 (6 bases). The V gene's germline CDR1 is SSHAT and CDR2 FNYEAQ (reference sequence). The CDR3 extends over 13 amino acids. The DNA of the CDR3 is TGTGCTAGCAGCTTCACAGGGACAGATACGCAGTATTTT. Residues: CASSFTGTDTQYF.

The rearrangement links TRBV7-3 to TRBJ1-6; D might be TRBD1 (5 bases). This CDR3 comprises 15 residues. Per germline, CDR1 SGHTA and CDR2 FQGTGA. Trimming took off 2 bases at V and 6 bases at J, with 11 bases between the two ends. The CDR3 coding sequence is TGTGCCAGCAGCTTACTCGGGGGTGGTAATTCACCCCTCCACTTT. Translating it yields CASSLLGGGNSPLHF.

The V call is TRBV7-8, the J call TRBJ2-3; maybe TRBD1 (6 bases). Looked up from germline, CDR1 is SGHVS and CDR2 is FQNEAQ. CDR3 length: 16 residues. V lost 0 bases and J lost 2, with 12 bases in between. CDR3 protein: CASSLAGTPVTDTQYF. Written as DNA, the CDR3 is TGTGCCAGCAGCTTAGCGGGGACACCAGTCACAGATACGCAGTATTTT.

The V gene is TRBV19, the J gene TRBJ2-7; 8 bases map to TRBD1. Losses at the gene ends were 5 bases for V and 2 bases for J; bases not matched to a gene: 5. The germline gives CDR1 LNHDA, CDR2 SQIVND (reference sequence). The CDR3 contains 14 residues. DNA for the CDR3: TGTGCCAGTAGTTCGGACAGGGCCCCCTACGAGCAGTACTTC. Protein product: CASSSDRAPYEQYF.

Here the CDR3 reads CATGAGGGGEKLFF. The DNA of the CDR3 is TGTGCCACCGGAGCAGGGGGCGGAGGTGAAAAACTGTTTTTT. This chain links TRBV15 with TRBJ1-4; 8 bases match TRBD1. The germline V gene has CDR1 LNHNV and CDR2 YYDKDF (reference sequence). Trimming at V came to 8 bases and at J to 7 bases, leaving 9 bases not matched to a gene. There are 14 residues in the CDR3.

The rearrangement links TRBV29-1 to TRBJ2-1; 11 bases agree with TRBD1. With 6 bases clipped from V and 10 bases from J, the junction kept 14 bases outside the gene matches. The CDR3 extends over 15 amino acids. Germline-derived CDR1 and CDR2 are SQVTM and ANQGSEA. CDR3: CSVSPWADRGREQFF. In nucleotides, the CDR3 is TGCAGCGTGTCCCCCTGGGCGGACAGGGGGCGAGAGCAGTTCTTC.

Remarks on this clone: The germline gene is not matched at one end of the junction; a read error may be the cause. The J gene is TRBJ2-1, the V gene TRBV2; possibly TRBD2 for D (5 bases). CDR1 and CDR2 from the germline V gene are SNHLY and FYNNEI. This CDR3 is built from 14 residues. CDR3 sequence: CACSEQLGYDEQFF. DNA for the CDR3: TGTGCCTGCAGTGAACAACTAGGGTACGATGAGCAGTTCTTC.

This chain uses TRBV5-6 with TRBJ2-7; 8 bases agree with TRBD1. The CDR3 spans 14 residues. Germline CDR1 reads SGHDT; CDR2 reads YYEEEE. V gave up 7 bases and J gave up 4 bases; unmatched junction bases: 10. CDR3 nucleotide sequence: TGTGCCAGCCCGACTACGGACAGGGCATACGAGCAGTACTTC. This sequence encodes CASPTTDRAYEQYF.

V and J are TRBV29-1 and TRBJ1-4; D gene unclear. The V gene lost 4 bases and the J gene lost 4 bases, with 7 bases spanning the gap. This CDR3 is built from 12 residues. In germline, CDR1 is SQVTM, CDR2 ANQGSEA. The CDR3 region has the DNA TGCAGCGTTGGAGGGTTTAATGAAAAACTGTTTTTT. Its translation: CSVGGFNEKLFF.

The genes are TRBV2 and TRBJ1-4; D is ambiguous. Germline CDR1 reads SNHLY; CDR2 reads FYNNEI. V was clipped by 8 bases and J by 4 bases, with 8 bases between them. This CDR3 is 12 amino acids long. CDR3 sequence reads: CASGGDNEKLFF. Here the CDR3 DNA reads TGTGCCAGCGGAGGAGATAATGAAAAACTGTTTTTT.

The rearrangement joins TRBV18 to TRBJ1-1, with 7 bases aligning to TRBD1. The CDR3 has 14 amino acids. Per germline, CDR1 KGHSH and CDR2 LQKENI. The V gene end was trimmed by 4 bases and the J gene end by 1 base; junction bases not matched to a gene: 3. CDR3 bases: TGTGCCAGCTCACTGGGGACAGCGAACACTGAAGCTTTCTTT. Translation gives CASSLGTANTEAFF.

The rearrangement uses TRBV3-1 (or the pseudogene TRBV3-2) and TRBJ2-7; D not certain. The CDR3 spans 15 residues. CDR1 is LGHDT, CDR2 YNNKEL, per germline (reference sequence). The V and J ends lost 0 bases and 3 bases respectively, with 12 bases between them. In DNA, the CDR3 is TGTGCCAGCAGCCAAGAGCAAACGGGTAGCTACGAGCAGTACTTC. Translation gives CASSQEQTGSYEQYF.

This clone was found once. J is TRBJ1-6 and V is TRBV28, with D tentatively TRBD1 (5 bases). Germline V CDR1 and CDR2: MDHEN, SYDVKM. Deletions cut 8 bases from V and 6 bases from J, with 14 bases between. This CDR3 is 14 amino acids long. The CDR3 DNA reads as TGTGCCAGCGGGGGGGGTTCTCCTAATTCACCCCTCCACTTT. Protein product: CASGGGSPNSPLHF.

The chain uses TRBV11-1 and TRBJ2-7; TRBD1 matches 9 bases. CDR3 size: 15 residues. With V trimmed by 5 bases and J by 5 bases, 10 bases remained unmatched. Looked up from germline, CDR1 is SGHAT and CDR2 is FQDESV (reference sequence). CDR3 nucleotides: TGTGCCAGCAGCCCGGTGACAGGGGGTTTCCACGAGCAGTACTTC. This gives the protein CASSPVTGGFHEQYF.

CDR3 sequence (DNA): TGTGCCAGCAGACTAGCGGGGGAATACAATGAGCAGTTCTTC. This encodes CASRLAGEYNEQFF. V usage is TRBV2 and J usage is TRBJ2-1; 11 nucleotides match TRBD2. The germline V gene has CDR1 SNHLY and CDR2 FYNNEI. The CDR3 has 14 residues. The J segment lost 4 bases and the V segment lost 6 bases, leaving 2 bases of the junction unmatched.

V gene TRBV18 combines with J gene TRBJ2-3, with 8 positions matching TRBD1. Germline CDR1 is KGHSH and CDR2 is LQKENI. CDR3 length: 15 residues. Trimming removed 5 bases from V and 2 bases from J; junction bases left unmatched: 6. CDR3 sequence: CASSAPGQVTDTQYF. CDR3 bases: TGTGCCAGCTCAGCTCCGGGACAGGTCACAGATACGCAGTATTTT.

The V gene is TRBV5-1, the J gene TRBJ1-2; 7 bases map to TRBD1. J was trimmed by 2 bases and V by 3 bases; bases with no gene match: 1. The CDR3 length is 13 residues. From germline, CDR1 is SGHRS and CDR2 YFSETQ. The CDR3 reads CASSSQGNYGYTF. CDR3 DNA: TGCGCCAGCAGCTCACAGGGGAACTATGGCTACACCTTC. Variable domain in full (rest from reference TRBV5-1 and TRBJ1-2): KAGVTQTPRYLIKTRGQQVTLSCSPISGHRSVSWYQQTPGQGLQFLFEYFSETQRNKGNFPGRFSGRQFSNSRSEMNVSTLELGDSALYLCASSSQGNYGYTFGSGTRLTVV.

The rearrangement links TRBV7-2 to TRBJ1-6; no reliable D call. Between the trimmed V and J ends, which lost 4 bases and 7 bases, there was a span of 11 bases. The germline gives CDR1 SGHTA, CDR2 FQGNSA. The CDR3 runs to 14 residues. CDR3 in amino acids: CASSSRTGNSPLHF. The DNA for the CDR3 is TGTGCCAGCAGCTCCCGGACGGGGAATTCACCCCTCCACTTT.

The V gene is TRBV19, the J gene TRBJ1-5, with TRBD1 as a possible D gene (6 bases). The CDR3 runs to 14 residues. Germline CDR1 and CDR2: LNHDA and SQIVND (reference sequence). Trimming cost V 6 bases and J 2 bases, with 11 bases left between them. This CDR3 is CASSYREGNQPQHF. For the CDR3, the DNA is TGTGCCAGTAGCTACAGGGAAGGCAATCAGCCCCAGCATTTT.

The chain couples TRBV9 to TRBJ2-3, with D possibly matching TRBD2 (6 bases). Germline CDR1 and CDR2: SGDLS and YYNGEE. The CDR3 extends over 14 amino acids. V shed 0 bases and J shed 6 bases, with 11 bases lying between them. This CDR3 is CASSVVAVPDTQYF. As DNA, the CDR3 is TGTGCCAGCAGCGTAGTAGCGGTCCCGGATACGCAGTATTTT.

The chain joins TRBV18 to TRBJ1-1; TRBD1 matches 9 bases. V was pared by 8 bases and J by 3 bases, with 1 base of the junction left unmatched. The V gene's germline CDR1 is KGHSH and CDR2 LQKENI. This CDR3 is 12 amino acids long. The CDR3 coding sequence is TGTGCCAGCGGGGACAGGGACACTGAAGCTTTCTTT. It encodes CASGDRDTEAFF.

This clone was observed a single time. J is TRBJ2-5 and V is TRBV3-1 (or the pseudogene TRBV3-2), with D perhaps TRBD2 (7 bases). Trimming shortened V by 6 bases and J by 2 bases, and 28 bases separated the two germline ends. This CDR3 is 19 amino acids long. Germline assignment: CDR1 LGHDT and CDR2 YNNKEL (reference sequence). The CDR3 loop is CASRKTSGGGVGTQETQYF. CDR3 coding DNA: TGTGCCAGCAGAAAAACCTCGGGGGGTGGGGTTGGGACACAAGAGACCCAGTACTTC.